This T cell receptor beta chain stems from a study of blood T cell repertoires in COVID-19. Study-level information: The analysed material was cDNA or gDNA that came from T cells, B-cell-depleted T cells, or PBMCs.

Methods used by the authors: The assay estimated nucleated cells by amplifying reference gene primers. Generated by immunoSEQ multiplex PCR, the TCRdb table keeps only in-frame clones and is missing some. V, J and clone size are those of that table, while D and trimming were read from the DNA. This sample has 200,000 or so clones, with 70% to 90% found just once. This CDR3 region has 16 residues. The junction had 4 bases not matched to a gene; V was cut back by 5 bases and J by 2 bases. Germline CDR1 is LNHDA and CDR2 is SQIVND (reference sequence). The specimen sequenced was peripheral blood. The rearrangement links TRBV19 to TRBJ2-1; 12 bases are shared with TRBD2. This clonotype originated in an elderly man with acute or convalescent COVID-19. CDR3 in DNA: TGTGCCAGTAGTGGGTCTAGCGGGAGGGCCTACAATGAGCAGTTCTTC. This translates into CASSGSSGRAYNEQFF.